Below are 14 T cell receptor beta chains sequenced from a single sample in a study of blood T cells in healthy people across ages. The authors ran a second PCR of about 6 to 11 cycles using a sample-barcoded 5' primer and a J-beta primer mix. TCRdb re-derived calls from the 5' RACE reads in MiXCR, one entry per CDR3 protein. This repertoire shows around 500,000 distinct CDR3 sequences, about 27% found once; its top ten account for over 3.5%. The data were also submitted as part of a second study, on T cells of mothers and their children.

Sequencing used blood. The receptors shown here come from a boy aged 2 to 10 in good health.

About this clonotype: Compared with germline, one end of the junction differs, possibly owing to a read error. This sequence joins TRBV13 and TRBJ2-4, with D hard to call. This CDR3 is 15 amino acids long. Germline CDR1 and CDR2: PRHDT and FYEKMQ (reference sequence). The CDR3 DNA reads TGCGCCAGCAGCCAAGATGTGGCTAGATTGGACATTCAGTACTTC. Translating gives CASSQDVARLDIQYF.

The V and J genes are TRBV29-1 and TRBJ2-5; tentative D call: TRBD2 (6 bases). The CDR3 is 13 amino acids. CDR1 and CDR2 (germline): SQVTM, ANQGSEA. Trimming left V 5 bases short and J 2 bases short, with 12 bases between. CDR3: CSVNGRLQETQYF. The CDR3, as DNA: TGCAGCGTTAACGGGAGACTTCAAGAGACCCAGTACTTC.

The chain uses TRBV7-8 and TRBJ2-2; D tentatively fits TRBD1 or TRBD2 (6 bases each). Germline V lookup: CDR1 SGHVS, CDR2 FQNEAQ. This CDR3 has 15 residues. V shed 5 bases and J shed 5 bases, with 15 bases lying between them. The CDR3 sequence: CASSPFEGGTGELFF. CDR3 DNA sequence: TGTGCCAGCAGCCCGTTTGAGGGGGGAACCGGGGAGCTGTTTTTT.

The CDR3 loop is CASSPRGEALSIAKNIQYF. In DNA form, the CDR3 reads TGTGCCAGCAGCCCCCGTGGGGAGGCCCTGTCTATAGCCAAAAACATTCAGTACTTC. This chain links TRBV6-1 with TRBJ2-4; maybe TRBD2 (6 bases). The CDR3 consists of 19 residues. Germline V gene lookup returns CDR1 MNHNS and CDR2 SASEGT. V was trimmed by 6 bases and J by 0 bases, leaving 24 bases between them.

The CDR3: CSARVDRSNQPQHF. As DNA, the CDR3 is TGCAGTGCTAGGGTGGACAGGAGTAATCAGCCCCAGCATTTT. V and J are TRBV20-1 and TRBJ1-5; 7 bases are a match to TRBD1. CDR1 and CDR2 (germline): DFQATT, SNEGSKA (reference sequence). The CDR3 has 14 amino acids. J lost 4 bases, V lost 3 bases, and 6 bases had no gene match.

This clonotype has only a few counts. The chain couples TRBV6-5 to TRBJ1-2; D might be TRBD1 (6 bases). The V gene lost 6 bases and the J gene lost 8 bases, with 13 bases spanning the gap. The CDR3 runs 12 residues. Germline V gene sequence: CDR1 MNHEY, CDR2 SVGAGI. Written as DNA, the CDR3 is TGTGCCAGCAGCTTCGGACAGCGGGGCTACACCTTC. Its translation: CASSFGQRGYTF.

The chain combines TRBV12-3 or TRBV12-4 with TRBJ1-1, with D possibly being TRBD1 (5 bases). The CDR3 totals 14 residues. Trimming removed 8 bases from V and 3 bases from J, with 16 bases in between. The CDR3 DNA is TGTGCCAGCTCTCTTTCGGGGCATTACACTGAAGCTTTCTTT. It encodes CASSLSGHYTEAFF.

V usage is TRBV2 and J usage is TRBJ1-6; D unclear. Germline lookup yields CDR1 SNHLY and CDR2 FYNNEI. The CDR3 consists of 14 residues. Trimming shortened V by 3 bases and J by 3 bases, and 6 bases separated the two germline ends. The CDR3 reads CASSDGNYNSPLHF. In DNA form, the CDR3 reads TGTGCCAGCAGTGATGGGAACTATAATTCACCCCTCCACTTT.

Concerning this clonotype itself: One end of the junction does not line up with germline, which may come from a read error. The genes are TRBV5-1 and TRBJ2-5; D may be TRBD2 (7 bases). Germline lookup yields CDR1 SGHRS and CDR2 YFSETQ. This CDR3 is 14 amino acids long. This CDR3 reads CASGLAGAGETQYF. The CDR3 nucleotides are TGCGCCAGCGGCTTGGCGGGGGCGGGCGAGACCCAGTACTTC.

The genes are TRBV5-1 and TRBJ2-5; D is unclear. The end of the DNA aligns better with TRBJ2-7, so the J call may be wrong. Germline CDR1 reads SGHRS; CDR2 reads YFSETQ. CDR3 size: 14 residues. CDR3 loop: CASSLSLVVYEQYF. In nucleotides, the CDR3 is TGCGCCAGCAGCCTGTCCCTTGTCGTCTACGAGCAGTACTTC.

This clonotype was detected a few times. CDR3 bases: TGCGCCAGCAGAAGGGCCGAGGTGGAGACCCAGTACTTC. Its translation is CASRRAEVETQYF. The chain has TRBV5-1 and TRBJ2-5; D gene uncertain. This CDR3 region has 13 residues. Trimming stripped 5 bases from V and 5 bases from J, with 13 bases between. The germline CDR1 and CDR2 sequences are SGHRS and YFSETQ.

The V and J genes are TRBV29-1 and TRBJ2-3; tentatively, D is TRBD2 (5 bases). V lost 3 bases and J 0 bases, leaving 13 bases between the germline ends. Germline V lookup: CDR1 SQVTM, CDR2 ANQGSEA. The CDR3 has 15 residues. CDR3: CSVDPLSGSTDTQYF. The DNA of the CDR3 is TGCAGCGTTGATCCCCTAAGCGGCAGCACAGATACGCAGTATTTT.

This clonotype showed up just a few times. The chain carries TRBV5-5 and TRBJ1-2; D is unresolved. The V and J ends lost 4 bases and 4 bases respectively, with 8 bases between them. Germline-derived CDR1 and CDR2 are SGHKS and YYEKEE (reference sequence). This CDR3 has 12 residues. For the CDR3, the DNA is TGTGCCAGCAGCCCCGTGCCCTATGGCTACACCTTC. This codes for CASSPVPYGYTF.

This clonotype was picked up a small number of times. The chain carries TRBV15 and TRBJ2-7; 15 bases agree with TRBD2. Germline V gives CDR1 LNHNV, CDR2 YYDKDF (reference sequence). The CDR3 length is 16 residues. V was pared by 3 bases and J by 2 bases, with 2 bases of the junction left unmatched. CDR3 protein: CATSRGLAGGTYEQYF. The CDR3 DNA sequence: TGTGCCACCAGCAGGGGACTAGCGGGAGGCACCTACGAGCAGTACTTC.